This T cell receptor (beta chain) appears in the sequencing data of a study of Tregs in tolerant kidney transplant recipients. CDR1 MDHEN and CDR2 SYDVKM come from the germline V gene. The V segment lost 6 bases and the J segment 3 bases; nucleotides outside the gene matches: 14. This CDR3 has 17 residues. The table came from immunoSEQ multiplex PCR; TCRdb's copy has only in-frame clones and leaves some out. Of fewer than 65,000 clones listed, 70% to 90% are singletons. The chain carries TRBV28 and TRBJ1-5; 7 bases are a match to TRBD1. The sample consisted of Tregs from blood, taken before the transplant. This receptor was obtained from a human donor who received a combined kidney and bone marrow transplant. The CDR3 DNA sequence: TGTGCCAGCAGCTGGCGGGGGGCGACAGGGCCCAATCAGCCCCAGCATTTT. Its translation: CASSWRGATGPNQPQHF.